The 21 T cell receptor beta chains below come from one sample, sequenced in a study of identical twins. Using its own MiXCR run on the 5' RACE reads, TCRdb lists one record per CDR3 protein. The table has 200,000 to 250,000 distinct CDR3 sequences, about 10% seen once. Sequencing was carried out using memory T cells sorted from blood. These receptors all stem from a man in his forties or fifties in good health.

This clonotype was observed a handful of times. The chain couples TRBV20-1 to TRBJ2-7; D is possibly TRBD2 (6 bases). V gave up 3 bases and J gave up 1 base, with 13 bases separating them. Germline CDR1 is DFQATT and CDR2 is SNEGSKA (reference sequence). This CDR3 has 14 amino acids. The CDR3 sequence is CSASDTSRSYEQYF. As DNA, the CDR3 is TGCAGTGCTAGCGACACTAGCCGGTCCTACGAGCAGTACTTC.

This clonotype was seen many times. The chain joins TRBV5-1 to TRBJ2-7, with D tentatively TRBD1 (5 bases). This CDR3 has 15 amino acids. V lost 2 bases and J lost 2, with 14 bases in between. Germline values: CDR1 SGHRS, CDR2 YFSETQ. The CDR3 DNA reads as TGCGCCAGCAGCTTCCTACCCGACAGAACCTACGAGCAGTACTTC. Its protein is CASSFLPDRTYEQYF.

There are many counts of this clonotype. The CDR3 nucleotides read TGCGCCAGCAGCTTGGCAACCGCCGACTATGGCTACACCTTC. Translated, it gives CASSLATADYGYTF. The rearrangement uses TRBV5-1 and TRBJ1-2, with no clear D. Germline values: CDR1 SGHRS, CDR2 YFSETQ. The V gene lost 0 bases and the J gene lost 3 bases, with 9 bases spanning the gap. The CDR3 loop spans 14 amino acids.

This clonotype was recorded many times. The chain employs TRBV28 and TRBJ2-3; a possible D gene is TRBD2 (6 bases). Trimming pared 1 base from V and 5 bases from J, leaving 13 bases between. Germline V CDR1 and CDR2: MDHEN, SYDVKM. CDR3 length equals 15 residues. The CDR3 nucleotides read TGTGCCAGCAGTTTATCTGCGGGACTCGGAGATACGCAGTATTTT. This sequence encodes CASSLSAGLGDTQYF.

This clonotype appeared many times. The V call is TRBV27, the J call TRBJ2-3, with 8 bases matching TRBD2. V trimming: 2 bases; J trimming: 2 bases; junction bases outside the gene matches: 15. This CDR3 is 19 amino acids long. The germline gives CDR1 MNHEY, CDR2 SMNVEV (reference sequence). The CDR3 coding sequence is TGTGCCAGCAGTTTACTCCCACCTACAGCGGGGGCTCTCACAGATACGCAGTATTTT. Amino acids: CASSLLPPTAGALTDTQYF.

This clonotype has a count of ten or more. The CDR3 is CASSLVSPLAGWADTQYF. In DNA, the CDR3 is TGTGCCAGCAGTTTGGTGTCCCCCTTAGCGGGATGGGCAGATACGCAGTATTTT. The rearrangement uses TRBV12-3 or TRBV12-4 and TRBJ2-3; 8 bases are shared with TRBD2. V lost 3 bases to trimming and J lost 4 bases; unmatched junction nucleotides: 15. The CDR3 is 18 amino acids.

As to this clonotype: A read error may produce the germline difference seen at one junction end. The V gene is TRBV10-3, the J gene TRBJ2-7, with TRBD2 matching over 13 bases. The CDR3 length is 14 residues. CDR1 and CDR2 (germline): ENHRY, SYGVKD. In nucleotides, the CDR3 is TGTGCCATCAGTGAAACCGGGACTAGCGGGACGTCCACGTTC. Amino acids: CAISETGTSGTSTF.

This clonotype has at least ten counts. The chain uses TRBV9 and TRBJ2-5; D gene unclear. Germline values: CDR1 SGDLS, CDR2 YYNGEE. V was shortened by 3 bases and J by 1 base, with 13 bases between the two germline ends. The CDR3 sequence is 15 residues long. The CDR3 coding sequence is TGTGCCAGCAGCGAGGCCTCTCGGGCCCAAGAGACCCAGTACTTC. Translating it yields CASSEASRAQETQYF.

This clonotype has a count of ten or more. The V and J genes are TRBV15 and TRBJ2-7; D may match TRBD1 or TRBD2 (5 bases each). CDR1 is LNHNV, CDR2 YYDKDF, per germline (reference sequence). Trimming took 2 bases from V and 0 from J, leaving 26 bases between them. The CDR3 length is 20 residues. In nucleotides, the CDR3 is TGTGCCACCAGCAGACTTAAACTCCCCCCGGGACCCACACCCTCCTACGAGCAGTACTTC. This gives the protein CATSRLKLPPGPTPSYEQYF.

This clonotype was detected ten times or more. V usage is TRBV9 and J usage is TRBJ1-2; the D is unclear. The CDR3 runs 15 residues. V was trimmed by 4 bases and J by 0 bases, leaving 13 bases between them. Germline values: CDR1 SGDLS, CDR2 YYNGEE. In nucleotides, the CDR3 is TGTGCCAGCAGCCCCTGGCAGGACGCTAACTATGGCTACACCTTC. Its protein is CASSPWQDANYGYTF.

The DNA of the CDR3 is TGTGCCAGCAGCTTACTCGGGACAGGGCGCAATCAGCCCCAGCATTTT. Its translation is CASSLLGTGRNQPQHF. The rearrangement links TRBV7-8 to TRBJ1-5; 9 bases fit TRBD1. Germline V gene data show CDR1 as SGHVS and CDR2 as FQNEAQ. This CDR3 comprises 16 residues. V was pared by 2 bases and J by 2 bases, with 4 bases of the junction left unmatched.

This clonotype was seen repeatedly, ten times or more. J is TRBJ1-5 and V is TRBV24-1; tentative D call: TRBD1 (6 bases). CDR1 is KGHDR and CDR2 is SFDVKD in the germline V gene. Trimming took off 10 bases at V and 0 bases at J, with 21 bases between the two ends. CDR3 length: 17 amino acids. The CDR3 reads CATGPGQMAGSNQPQHF. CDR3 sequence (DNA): TGTGCCACAGGACCGGGACAAATGGCAGGTAGCAATCAGCCCCAGCATTTT.

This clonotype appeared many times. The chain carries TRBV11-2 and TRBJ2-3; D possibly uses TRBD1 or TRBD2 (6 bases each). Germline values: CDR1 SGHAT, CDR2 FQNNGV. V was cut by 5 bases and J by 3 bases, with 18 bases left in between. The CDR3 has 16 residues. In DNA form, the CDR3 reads TGTGCCAGCAGCCAAAGTGGGGGGCTATTAACAGATACGCAGTATTTT. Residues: CASSQSGGLLTDTQYF. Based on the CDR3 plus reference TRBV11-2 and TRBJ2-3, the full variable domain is EAGVAQSPRYKIIEKRQSVAFWCNPISGHATLYWYQQILGQGPKLLIQFQNNGVVDDSQLPKDRFSAERLKGVDSTLKIQPAKLEDSAVYLCASSQSGGLLTDTQYFGPGTRLTVL.

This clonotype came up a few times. The CDR3: CASSFTGSAGANVLTF. Here the CDR3 DNA reads TGTGCCAGCAGCTTCACAGGATCGGCTGGGGCCAACGTCCTGACTTTC. The V and J genes are TRBV11-1 and TRBJ2-6; weak D call: TRBD1 (5 bases). Trimming took off 3 bases at V and 2 bases at J, with 11 bases between the two ends. Germline loops: CDR1 SGHAT, CDR2 FQDESV (reference sequence). The CDR3 is 16 residues long.

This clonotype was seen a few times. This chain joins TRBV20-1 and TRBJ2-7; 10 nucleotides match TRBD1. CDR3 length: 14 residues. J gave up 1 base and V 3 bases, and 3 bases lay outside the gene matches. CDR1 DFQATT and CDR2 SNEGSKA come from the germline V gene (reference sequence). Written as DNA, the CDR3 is TGCAGTGCTAGGTGGGGACAGGGGTCCTACGAGCAGTACTTC. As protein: CSARWGQGSYEQYF.

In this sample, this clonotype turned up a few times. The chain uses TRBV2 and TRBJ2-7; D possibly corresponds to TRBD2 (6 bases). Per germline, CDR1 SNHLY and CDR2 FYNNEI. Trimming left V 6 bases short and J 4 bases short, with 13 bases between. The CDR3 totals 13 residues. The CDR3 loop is CASRRELSYEQYF. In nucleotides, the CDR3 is TGTGCCAGCAGACGGGAGCTTAGTTACGAGCAGTACTTC.

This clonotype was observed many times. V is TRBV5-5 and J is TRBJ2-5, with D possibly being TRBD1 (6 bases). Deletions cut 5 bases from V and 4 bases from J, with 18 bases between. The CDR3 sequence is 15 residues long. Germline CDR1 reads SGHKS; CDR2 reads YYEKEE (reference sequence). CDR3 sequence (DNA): TGTGCCAGCAGTTCTAACTCACAGGGTGGAGAGACCCAGTACTTC. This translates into CASSSNSQGGETQYF. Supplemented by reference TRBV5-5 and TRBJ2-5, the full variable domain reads DAGVTQSPTHLIKTRGQQVTLRCSPISGHKSVSWYQQVLGQGPQFIFQYYEKEERGRGNFPDRFSARQFPNYSSELNVNALLLGDSALYLCASSSNSQGGETQYFGPGTRLLVL.

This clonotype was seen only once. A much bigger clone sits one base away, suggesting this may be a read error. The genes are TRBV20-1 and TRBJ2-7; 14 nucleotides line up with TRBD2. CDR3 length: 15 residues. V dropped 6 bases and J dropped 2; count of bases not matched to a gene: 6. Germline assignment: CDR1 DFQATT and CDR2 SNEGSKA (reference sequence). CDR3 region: CSAGTSGGFAYEQYF. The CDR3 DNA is TGCAGTGCCGGGACTAGCGGGGGATTCGCCTACGAGCAGTACTTC.

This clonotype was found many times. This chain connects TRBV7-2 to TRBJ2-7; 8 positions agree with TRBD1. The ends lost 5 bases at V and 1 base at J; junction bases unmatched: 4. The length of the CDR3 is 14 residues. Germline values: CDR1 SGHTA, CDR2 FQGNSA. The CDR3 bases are TGTGCCAGCAGCAGATGGACAGGGTCCTACGAGCAGTACTTC. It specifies CASSRWTGSYEQYF.

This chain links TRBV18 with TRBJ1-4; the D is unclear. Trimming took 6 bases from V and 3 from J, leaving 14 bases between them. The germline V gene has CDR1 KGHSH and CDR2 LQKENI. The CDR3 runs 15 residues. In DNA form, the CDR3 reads TGTGCCAGCTCCCTCGGCACGGGATCTAATGAAAAACTGTTTTTT. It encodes CASSLGTGSNEKLFF.

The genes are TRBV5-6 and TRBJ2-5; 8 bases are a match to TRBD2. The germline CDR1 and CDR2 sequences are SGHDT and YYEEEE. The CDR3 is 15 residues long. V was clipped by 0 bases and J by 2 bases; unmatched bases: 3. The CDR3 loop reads CASSLVLAAQETQYF. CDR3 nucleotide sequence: TGTGCCAGCAGCTTGGTACTAGCGGCACAAGAGACCCAGTACTTC.